This entry describes one TCR beta chain. The record originates from a study of blood T cell repertoires in COVID-19. About the research overall: Sample material is recorded as cDNA or gDNA derived from T cells, B-cell-depleted T cells, or PBMCs.

V lost 4 bases and J 10 bases, leaving 14 bases between the germline ends. Germline assignment: CDR1 SNHLY and CDR2 FYNNEI. The CDR3 spans 13 residues. Some clones are missing from TCRdb's copy, which holds only in-frame ones; the method was immunoSEQ multiplex PCR. The profile shows about 140,000 clones, 76% of them singletons. This sequence joins TRBV2 and TRBJ2-1; D perhaps matches TRBD1 (6 bases). This clonotype originated in a woman aged 80 or over with active or convalescent COVID-19. Input material: peripheral blood. The CDR3 spells CASSARLGTEQFF. The CDR3 bases are TGTGCCAGCAGTGCTCGGCTCGGGACAGAGCAGTTCTTC.